Listed below are T cell receptor beta chains from one sample, sequenced in a study of blood T cell repertoires in COVID-19. Clones were read by immunoSEQ multiplex PCR, and TCRdb kept only the in-frame ones, dropping some. This sample has roughly 230,000 clones; around 91% occur once, and the top ten carry under 2.5%. The sample was peripheral blood. The source is an older woman with COVID-19, enrolled during active disease. CDR3s include the opening cysteine and the closing phenylalanine or tryptophan. The D gene is left open where the match is weak. Clone size is stated in some rows and not others, as once, few, many or a class when expanded.

D gene,clone size,V gene,J gene,CDR3 protein,CDR3 DNA
TRBD1,.,TRBV3-1/TRBV3-2,TRBJ1-4,CASSQGDRMFF,TGTGCCAGCAGCCAAGGGGACAGGATGTTTTTT
.,.,TRBV2,TRBJ2-1,CASSTGNEQFF,TGTGCCAGCAGTACAGGGAATGAGCAGTTCTTC
.,few,TRBV5-6,TRBJ2-2,CAGGQYSGELFF,TGTGCCGGCGGACAGTATTCCGGGGAGCTGTTTTTT
TRBD1,.,TRBV27,TRBJ2-7,CASSLQGQALYEQYF,TGTGCCAGCAGTCTCCAGGGACAGGCACTCTACGAGCAGTACTTC
TRBD1,.,TRBV10-3,TRBJ1-5,CAIRLTGDSNQPQHF,TGTGCCATCAGGTTGACAGGGGATAGCAATCAGCCCCAGCATTTT
TRBD1,.,TRBV9,TRBJ2-1,CASSGSGRTGGNEQFF,TGTGCCAGCAGCGGGAGTGGGAGGACAGGGGGGAATGAGCAGTTCTTC
.,.,TRBV7-9,TRBJ2-3,CASSQGGGLTDTQYF,TGTGCCAGCAGTCAGGGGGGTGGCCTTACAGATACGCAGTATTTT
TRBD1,.,TRBV7-9,TRBJ2-7,CASSYTGVGYEQYF,TGTGCCAGCAGCTACACAGGGGTGGGTTACGAGCAGTACTTC
TRBD2,.,TRBV7-2,TRBJ2-2,CASSSWGTSLRAGELFF,TGTGCCAGCAGCTCCTGGGGGACTAGTTTAAGGGCCGGGGAGCTGTTTTTT
.,.,TRBV6-5,TRBJ1-1,CASSYLRNTEAFF,TGTGCCAGCAGTTACCTACGGAACACTGAAGCTTTCTTT